These T cell receptor beta chains were read from a single sample in a study of blood T cell repertoires in COVID-19. Assay: immunoSEQ multiplex PCR; the TCRdb copy retains only in-frame clones and omits some. The data hold tens of thousands of clones, with roughly 85% observed a single time. The specimen sequenced was peripheral blood. These receptors came from a woman aged 80 or over with acute or convalescent COVID-19. Both conserved end residues are part of each CDR3. The D gene is left open where the match is weak. A row's size may be missing; if present it is once, few, many or a size class.

>-|TRBJ2-5|TRBV7-2|-
TGTGCCAGCAGCTTCGTAGGAGTACGAGAGACCCAGTACTTC
CASSFVGVRETQYF
>-|TRBJ2-3|TRBV7-2|-
TGTGCCAGCAGCTTTTGGGGCCAAGCCACAGATACGCAGTATTTT
CASSFWGQATDTQYF
>-|TRBJ1-6|TRBV27|TRBD1
TGTGCCAGCAGCAATATACTTTTCCGACAGGGAGAAGGGAATTCACCCCTCCACTTT
CASSNILFRQGEGNSPLHF
>-|TRBJ2-3|TRBV7-9|TRBD2
TGTGCCAGCAGCATTCGCGGTAGCGGGAGCACAGATACGCAGTATTTT
CASSIRGSGSTDTQYF
>-|TRBJ1-1|TRBV7-3|-
TGTGCCAGCAGCTTGAGTCCGCACACTGAAGCTTTCTTT
CASSLSPHTEAFF
>-|TRBJ1-2|TRBV6-4|TRBD1
TGTGCCAGCGGACAGGGGGAAGGTGGCTACACCTTC
CASGQGEGGYTF
>once|TRBJ1-3|TRBV10-3|-
TGTGCCACCGCAGAATCTGGAAACACCATATATTTT
CATAESGNTIYF
>-|TRBJ1-5|TRBV9|-
TGTGCCAGCAGCCGCCAGGGATTGAGCAATCAGCCCCAGCATTTT
CASSRQGLSNQPQHF
>-|TRBJ2-1|TRBV4-3|-
TGCGCCAGCAGCCAAGATCCCAGAAACAATGAGCAGTTCTTC
CASSQDPRNNEQFF
>-|TRBJ2-5|TRBV5-6|TRBD2
TGTGCCAGCAGCCCACTTAGCGGGGGGTACCAAGAGACCCAGTACTTC
CASSPLSGGYQETQYF
>-|TRBJ1-1|TRBV6-5|TRBD1
TGTGCCAGCAGCAGGGGGCAAGACACTGAAGCTTTCTTT
CASSRGQDTEAFF
>-|TRBJ1-4|TRBV9|TRBD1
TGTGCCAGCAGCGCCTTGACAGGGCGTAATGAAAAACTGTTTTTT
CASSALTGRNEKLFF
>once|TRBJ1-6|TRBV5-6|-
TGTGCCAGCAGCTTGGGGGAGGGATACTATAATTCACCCCTCCACTTT
CASSLGEGYYNSPLHF
>-|TRBJ1-5|TRBV11-2|-
TGTGCCAGCAGCTTGTCAGAGGGTCAGCCCCAGCATTTT
CASSLSEGQPQHF
>-|TRBJ2-3|TRBV9|TRBD2
TGTGCCAGCAGCATCAGAGCGGGGGTCACAGATACGCAGTATTTT
CASSIRAGVTDTQYF
>-|TRBJ2-2|TRBV9|-
TGTGCCAGCAGCGAGTCCCCGGGTGGGGAGCTGTTTTTT
CASSESPGGELFF
>-|TRBJ1-4|TRBV28|TRBD1
TGTGCCAGCAGGACTCAGGGGGTAGGAGAAAAACTGTTTTTT
CASRTQGVGEKLFF
>-|TRBJ2-7|TRBV5-4|-
TGTGCCAGCAGCTTGCGTCCCCAAAGGAGGCAGTACTTC
CASSLRPQRRQYF
>-|TRBJ2-3|TRBV2|-
TGTGCCAGCAGTGGGAGGGCCCCCTTGGAAGATACGCAGTATTTT
CASSGRAPLEDTQYF
>-|TRBJ1-5|TRBV27|TRBD1
TGTGCCAGCAGTTCCGGACAGGCTCCAGAGGAGCCCCAGCATTTT
CASSSGQAPEEPQHF
>-|TRBJ2-2|TRBV10-3|TRBD2
TGTGCCACCAACGCCCCCGAGCTAGCGGGGGGGCAGGGCGGGGAGCTGTTTTTT
CATNAPELAGGQGGELFF
>-|TRBJ1-4|TRBV5-1|-
TGCGCCAGCCGCCCAGCAACTAATGAAAAACTGTTTTTT
CASRPATNEKLFF
>few|TRBJ2-3|TRBV6-2/TRBV6-3|TRBD2
TGTGCCAGCAGTTACACTAGCGGCACGCAGTATTTT
CASSYTSGTQYF
>-|TRBJ1-1|TRBV5-1|TRBD1
TGCGCCAGCAGCCCCCGGGCAGGGGGCGGCACTGAAGCTTTCTTT
CASSPRAGGGTEAFF
>once|TRBJ2-5|TRBV4-2|-
TGTGCCAGCAGGGGGGCTTTAGGGGCAGAGACCCAGTACTTC
CASRGALGAETQYF
>-|TRBJ2-5|TRBV5-1|TRBD1
TGCGCCAGCAGCTCACAGGGACAGGGGGGAGGCGAGACCCAGTACTTC
CASSSQGQGGGETQYF
>-|TRBJ2-4|TRBV5-4|TRBD2
TGTGCCAGCAGCTCGGGGAGGGATCTTACCAAAAACATTCAGTACTTC
CASSSGRDLTKNIQYF
>-|TRBJ1-2|TRBV18|-
TGTGCCAGCTCGCGGGGGGGACGCTATGGCTACACCTTC
CASSRGGRYGYTF
>-|TRBJ1-2|TRBV3-1/TRBV3-2|-
TGTGCCAGCAGCCATGATCCCAGGGGTTTTGACTATGGCTACACCTTC
CASSHDPRGFDYGYTF
>few|TRBJ2-7|TRBV27|TRBD1
TGTGCCAGCAACCATGGGGACAGGGCCTACGAGCAGTACTTC
CASNHGDRAYEQYF
>-|TRBJ2-7|TRBV9|-
TGTGCCAGCAGCCCCATTGAGAGCTCCTACGAGCAGTACTTC
CASSPIESSYEQYF
>-|TRBJ1-1|TRBV6-6|-
TGTGCCAGCAGTGGGGACGGGAGGCACACTGAAGCTTTCTTT
CASSGDGRHTEAFF
>-|TRBJ1-1|TRBV20-1|-
TGCAGTGCTAGGACTACTGAAGCTTTCTTT
CSARTTEAFF
>-|TRBJ2-6|TRBV19|TRBD1
TGTGCCAGTAGTATGTCGGGACAGGGATCTGGGGCCAACGTCCTGACTTTC
CASSMSGQGSGANVLTF
>-|TRBJ1-2|TRBV28|TRBD1
TGTGCCATCGCGGACAGAGGGGGCGGCTACACCTTC
CAIADRGGGYTF
>-|TRBJ1-2|TRBV10-2|-
TGCGCCAGCATTAAAGGACAGAACTATGGCTACACCTTC
CASIKGQNYGYTF
>-|TRBJ1-2|TRBV25-1|-
TGTGCCAGCAGTGAATCGGACTATGGCTACACCTTC
CASSESDYGYTF
>-|TRBJ2-7|TRBV24-1|-
TGTGCCTCAACAGGGTTAGGGAGGGACTACGAGCAGTACTTC
CASTGLGRDYEQYF
>-|TRBJ1-1|TRBV5-1|-
TGCGCCAGCAGCTTGGGCCCTTCTGGCAGTGAAGCTTTCTTT
CASSLGPSGSEAFF
>-|TRBJ2-5|TRBV7-2|-
TGTGCCAGCAGCCCCAGGGTAGAAGAGACCCAGTACTTC
CASSPRVEETQYF
>-|TRBJ2-3|TRBV19|-
TGTGCCAGTAGTCCCTACGCGGGCCCCGGGGGAACAGATACGCAGTATTTT
CASSPYAGPGGTDTQYF
>-|TRBJ2-1|TRBV10-3|TRBD2
TGTGCCATCAGGGCTAGCGGGCCCGGCTACAATGAGCAGTTCTTC
CAIRASGPGYNEQFF
>-|TRBJ2-5|TRBV3-1/TRBV3-2|TRBD2
TGTGCCAGCAGCCAGCCTAGCGGGGGGCGGGTGGAGACCCAGTACTTC
CASSQPSGGRVETQYF
>-|TRBJ1-5|TRBV6-5|-
TGTGCCAGTCTCACAGAGAATCAGCCCCAGCATTTT
CASLTENQPQHF
>-|TRBJ1-3|TRBV19|-
TGTGCCAGTAGTATGTGGAGCTCAAACTCTGGAAACACCATATATTTT
CASSMWSSNSGNTIYF
>-|TRBJ2-3|TRBV4-2|-
TGTGCCAGCAGCCAAGATGGTTCGGGAGTAGTAGATACGCAGTATTTT
CASSQDGSGVVDTQYF
>few|TRBJ2-7|TRBV4-3|TRBD1
TGCGCCAGCAGCCCATGGGACAGGGGAACCTACGAGCAGTACTTC
CASSPWDRGTYEQYF
>-|TRBJ2-1|TRBV28|TRBD1
TGTGCCAGCACCGTCCGGGGACAGGCGCTTAATGAGCAGTTCTTC
CASTVRGQALNEQFF
>once|TRBJ1-1|TRBV5-1|TRBD1
TGCGCCAGCAGCTTCCAGGCAGGGGGTTATACTGAAGCTTTCTTT
CASSFQAGGYTEAFF
>-|TRBJ1-4|TRBV11-2|-
TGTGCCAGCAGGCCCTCTCCCAGGGGAAATGAAAAACTGTTTTTT
CASRPSPRGNEKLFF
>once|TRBJ1-3|TRBV7-9|-
TGTGCCAGCAGCCCAGGGCAGGGTTTTCCCGGAAACACCATATATTTT
CASSPGQGFPGNTIYF
>-|TRBJ1-1|TRBV7-9|-
TGTGCCAGCAGAACAAATACAGGGATGAGGTCTGAAGCTTTCTTT
CASRTNTGMRSEAFF
>-|TRBJ2-1|TRBV30|TRBD2
TGTGCCTGGCTTTGGACTAGCGGGGGTGAGCAGTTCTTC
CAWLWTSGGEQFF
>few|TRBJ1-1|TRBV13|-
TGTGCCAGCAGCTACAGGGAGTGGGACACTGAAGCTTTCTTT
CASSYREWDTEAFF